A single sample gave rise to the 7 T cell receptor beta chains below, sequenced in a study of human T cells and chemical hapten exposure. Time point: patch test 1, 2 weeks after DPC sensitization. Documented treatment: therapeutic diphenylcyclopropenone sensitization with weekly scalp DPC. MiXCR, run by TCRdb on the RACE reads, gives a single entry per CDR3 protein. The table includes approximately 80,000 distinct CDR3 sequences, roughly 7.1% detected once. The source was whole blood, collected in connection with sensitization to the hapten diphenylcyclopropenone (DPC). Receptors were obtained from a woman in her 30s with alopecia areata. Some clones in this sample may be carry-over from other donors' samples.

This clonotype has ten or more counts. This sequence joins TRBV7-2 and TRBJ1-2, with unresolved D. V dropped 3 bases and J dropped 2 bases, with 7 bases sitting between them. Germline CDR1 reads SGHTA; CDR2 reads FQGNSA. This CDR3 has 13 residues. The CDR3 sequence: CASSFAQNYGYTF. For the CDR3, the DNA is TGTGCCAGCAGCTTTGCACAGAACTATGGCTACACCTTC.

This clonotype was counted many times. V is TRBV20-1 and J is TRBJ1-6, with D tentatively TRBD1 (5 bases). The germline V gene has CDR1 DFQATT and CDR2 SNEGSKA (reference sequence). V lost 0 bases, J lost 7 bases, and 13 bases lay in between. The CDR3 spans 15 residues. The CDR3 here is CSARETQGNNSPLHF. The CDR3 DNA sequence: TGCAGTGCTAGAGAGACCCAGGGAAACAATTCACCCCTCCACTTT.

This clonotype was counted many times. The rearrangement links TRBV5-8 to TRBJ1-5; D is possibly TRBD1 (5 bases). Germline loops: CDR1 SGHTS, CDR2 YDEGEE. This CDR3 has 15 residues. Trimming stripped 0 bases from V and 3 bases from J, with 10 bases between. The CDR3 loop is CASSLAGKFNQPQHF. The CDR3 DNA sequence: TGTGCCAGCAGCTTGGCAGGGAAGTTCAATCAGCCCCAGCATTTT.

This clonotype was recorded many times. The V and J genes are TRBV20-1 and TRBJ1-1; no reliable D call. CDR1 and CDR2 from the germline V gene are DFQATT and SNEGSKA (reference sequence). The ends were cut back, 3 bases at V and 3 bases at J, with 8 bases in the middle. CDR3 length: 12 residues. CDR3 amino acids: CSARVSDTEAFF. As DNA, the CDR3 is TGCAGTGCTAGGGTCAGTGACACTGAAGCTTTCTTT.

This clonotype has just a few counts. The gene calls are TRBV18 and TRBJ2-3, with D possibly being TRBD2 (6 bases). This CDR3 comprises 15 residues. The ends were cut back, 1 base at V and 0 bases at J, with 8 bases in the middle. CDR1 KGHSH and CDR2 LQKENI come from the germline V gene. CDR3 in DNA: TGTGCCAGCTCACCACAGGGGACTAGCACAGATACGCAGTATTTT. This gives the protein CASSPQGTSTDTQYF.

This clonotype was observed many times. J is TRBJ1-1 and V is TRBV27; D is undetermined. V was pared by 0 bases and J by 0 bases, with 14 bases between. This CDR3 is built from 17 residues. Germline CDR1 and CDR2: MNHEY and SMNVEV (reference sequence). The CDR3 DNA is TGTGCCAGCAGTTTATCGTCCCAGCTTGGCGTGAACACTGAAGCTTTCTTT. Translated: CASSLSSQLGVNTEAFF.

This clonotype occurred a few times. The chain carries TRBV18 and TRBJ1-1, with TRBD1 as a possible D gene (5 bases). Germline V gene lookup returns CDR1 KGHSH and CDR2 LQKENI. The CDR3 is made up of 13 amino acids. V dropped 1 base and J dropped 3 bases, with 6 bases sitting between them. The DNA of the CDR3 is TGTGCCAGCTCACCACACAGGCACACTGAAGCTTTCTTT. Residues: CASSPHRHTEAFF.